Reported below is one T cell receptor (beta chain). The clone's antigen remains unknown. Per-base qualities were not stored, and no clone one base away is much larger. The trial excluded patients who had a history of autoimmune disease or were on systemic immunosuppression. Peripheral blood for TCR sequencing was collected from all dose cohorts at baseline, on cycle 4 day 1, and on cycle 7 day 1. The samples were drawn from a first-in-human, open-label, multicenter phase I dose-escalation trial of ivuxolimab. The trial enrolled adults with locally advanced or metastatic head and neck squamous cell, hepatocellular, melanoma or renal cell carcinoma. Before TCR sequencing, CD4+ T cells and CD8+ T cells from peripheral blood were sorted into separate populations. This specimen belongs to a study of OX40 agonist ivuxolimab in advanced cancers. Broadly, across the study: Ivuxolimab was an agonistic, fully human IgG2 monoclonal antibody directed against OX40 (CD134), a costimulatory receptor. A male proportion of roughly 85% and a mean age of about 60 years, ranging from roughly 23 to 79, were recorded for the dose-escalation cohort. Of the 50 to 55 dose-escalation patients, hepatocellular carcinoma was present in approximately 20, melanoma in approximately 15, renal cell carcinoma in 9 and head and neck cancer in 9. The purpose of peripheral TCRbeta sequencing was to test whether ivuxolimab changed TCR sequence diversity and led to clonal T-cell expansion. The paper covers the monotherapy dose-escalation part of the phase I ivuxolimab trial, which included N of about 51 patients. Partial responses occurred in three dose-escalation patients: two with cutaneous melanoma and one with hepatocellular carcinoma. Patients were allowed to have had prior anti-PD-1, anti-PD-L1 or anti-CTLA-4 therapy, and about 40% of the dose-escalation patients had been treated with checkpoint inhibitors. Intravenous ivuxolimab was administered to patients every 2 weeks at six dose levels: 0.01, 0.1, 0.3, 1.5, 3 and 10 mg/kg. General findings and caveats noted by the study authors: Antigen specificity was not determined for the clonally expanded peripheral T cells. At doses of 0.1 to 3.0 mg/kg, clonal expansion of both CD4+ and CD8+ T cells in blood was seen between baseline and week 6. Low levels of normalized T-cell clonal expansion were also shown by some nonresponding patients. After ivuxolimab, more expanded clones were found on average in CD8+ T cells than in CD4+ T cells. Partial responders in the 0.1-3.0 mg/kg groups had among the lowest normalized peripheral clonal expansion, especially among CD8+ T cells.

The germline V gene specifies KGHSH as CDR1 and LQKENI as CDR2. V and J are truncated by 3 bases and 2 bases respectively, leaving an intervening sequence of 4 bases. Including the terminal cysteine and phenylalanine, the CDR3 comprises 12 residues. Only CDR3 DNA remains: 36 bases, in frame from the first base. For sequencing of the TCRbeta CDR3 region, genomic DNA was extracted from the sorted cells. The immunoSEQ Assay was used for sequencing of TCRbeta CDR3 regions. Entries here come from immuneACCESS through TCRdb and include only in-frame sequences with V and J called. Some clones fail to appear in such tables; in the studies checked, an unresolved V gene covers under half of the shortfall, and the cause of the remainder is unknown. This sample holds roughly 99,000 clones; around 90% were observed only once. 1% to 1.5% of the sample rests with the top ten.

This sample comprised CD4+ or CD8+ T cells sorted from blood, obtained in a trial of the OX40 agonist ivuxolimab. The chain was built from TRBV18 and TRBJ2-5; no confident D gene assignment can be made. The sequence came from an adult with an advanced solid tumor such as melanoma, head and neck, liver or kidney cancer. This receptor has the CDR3 CASSPRQETQYF. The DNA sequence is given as TGTGCCAGCTCACCGAGGCAAGAGACCCAGTACTTC. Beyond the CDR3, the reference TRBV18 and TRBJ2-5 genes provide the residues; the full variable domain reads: NAGVMQNPRHLVRRRGQEARLRCSPMKGHSHVYWYRQLPEEGLKFMVYLQKENIIDESGMPKERFSAEFPKEGPSILRIQQVVRGDSAAYFCASSPRQETQYFGPGTRLLVL.